Listed below are T cell receptor beta chains from one sample, sequenced in a study of blood T cell repertoires in COVID-19. TCRdb's copy holds only in-frame clones and misses some; the assay was immunoSEQ multiplex PCR. The profile shows 130,000 to 150,000 clones, around 87% of them singletons. The source material was PBMCs or T cells enriched from blood (not recorded which). The receptors were sampled from a woman aged 25 to 39 with acute COVID-19. CDR3s include the opening cysteine and the closing phenylalanine or tryptophan. D genes are given only for firm matches. Size is omitted from some rows. Given values are once, few, many or a class for expanded clones.

v_gene	d_gene	abundance	j_gene	CDR3aa	CDR3nt
TRBV13	-	-	TRBJ2-1	CASSFQTDYNEQFF	TGTGCCAGCAGCTTCCAGACAGATTACAATGAGCAGTTCTTC
TRBV4-1	-	few	TRBJ2-2	CASSQLREIGELFF	TGCGCCAGCAGCCAACTACGGGAGATCGGGGAGCTGTTTTTT
TRBV4-1	-	once	TRBJ1-5	CASSQIEGAGQPQHF	TGCGCCAGCAGCCAAATAGAAGGGGCCGGGCAGCCCCAGCATTTT
TRBV7-9	TRBD1	-	TRBJ1-2	CASSLGGPGQGARGYTF	TGTGCCAGCAGCTTAGGAGGTCCGGGACAGGGGGCGAGAGGCTACACCTTC
TRBV25-1	-	-	TRBJ1-6	CASSERQYSPLHF	TGTGCCAGCAGTGAAAGACAGTATTCACCCCTCCACTTT
TRBV20-1	-	-	TRBJ2-7	CSGSTLYEQYF	TGCAGTGGATCGACTTTATACGAGCAGTACTTC
TRBV5-1	TRBD2	-	TRBJ2-1	CASSLGPLASYNEQFF	TGCGCCAGCAGCTTGGGCCCACTAGCGTCCTACAATGAGCAGTTCTTC
TRBV7-8	TRBD1	-	TRBJ1-6	CASSPRDRVRNSPLHF	TGTGCCAGCAGCCCCCGGGACAGGGTGCGTAATTCACCCCTCCACTTT
TRBV4-1	TRBD2	once	TRBJ2-2	CASSHKGASGSSTGELFF	TGCGCCAGCAGCCATAAAGGGGCTAGCGGGAGTAGCACCGGGGAGCTGTTTTTT
TRBV19	-	-	TRBJ2-7	CASSIDPSSYEQYF	TGTGCCAGTAGTATAGACCCTAGCTCCTACGAGCAGTACTTC
TRBV19	-	-	TRBJ2-1	CASSRRNEQFF	TGTGCCAGTAGTCGGAGGAATGAGCAGTTCTTC
TRBV29-1	TRBD1	-	TRBJ1-2	CTTEDRKGGYTF	TGCACCACGGAGGACAGGAAAGGTGGCTACACCTTC
TRBV6-5	-	-	TRBJ2-6	CASSHQGTGANVLTF	TGTGCCAGCAGTCACCAGGGGACTGGGGCCAACGTCCTGACTTTC
TRBV28	-	-	TRBJ2-7	CASSLGLVSYEQYF	TGTGCCAGCAGTTTAGGCCTAGTGTCATACGAGCAGTACTTC
TRBV28	-	-	TRBJ1-5	CASSTGGSNQPQHF	TGTGCCAGCAGTACCGGGGGGAGCAATCAGCCCCAGCATTTT
TRBV9	TRBD2	few	TRBJ2-3	CASGLSKTSGRYDTQYF	TGTGCCAGCGGCCTAAGCAAGACTAGCGGGAGGTATGATACGCAGTATTTT
TRBV9	TRBD2	-	TRBJ2-1	CASSASISGRGYYNEQFF	TGTGCCAGCAGCGCCTCAATTAGCGGGAGAGGTTACTACAATGAGCAGTTCTTC
TRBV28	-	-	TRBJ2-3	CASTPRAIYTDTQYF	TGTGCCAGCACCCCCAGGGCTATCTACACAGATACGCAGTATTTT
TRBV29-1	TRBD2	-	TRBJ2-1	CSVEGSGMWSGSYNEQFF	TGCAGCGTTGAGGGTAGCGGGATGTGGTCCGGGTCCTACAATGAGCAGTTCTTC
TRBV28	TRBD2	-	TRBJ2-7	CASTRGVGYEQYF	TGTGCCAGCACTCGGGGGGTCGGGTACGAGCAGTACTTC
TRBV7-2	-	-	TRBJ1-2	CASSLAGGVNYGYTF	TGTGCCAGCAGCTTAGCGGGGGGGGTAAACTATGGCTACACCTTC
TRBV27	TRBD1	-	TRBJ1-4	CASSWGQPNEKLFF	TGTGCCAGCAGTTGGGGACAGCCTAATGAAAAACTGTTTTTT
TRBV6-2/TRBV6-3	TRBD2	-	TRBJ2-7	CASSSWGGEQYF	TGTGCCAGCAGTTCCTGGGGGGGCGAGCAGTACTTC
TRBV28	TRBD2	-	TRBJ2-1	CASRFGTSGVYEQFF	TGTGCCAGCAGATTCGGGACTAGCGGAGTCTATGAGCAGTTCTTC
TRBV11-2	TRBD1	few	TRBJ1-1	CASSKDRQGLLSEAFF	TGTGCCAGCAGTAAAGACAGACAGGGGCTTTTATCTGAAGCTTTCTTT
TRBV19	-	-	TRBJ1-1	CASSILGRRGNTEAFF	TGTGCCAGTAGTATATTGGGGAGGAGGGGAAACACTGAAGCTTTCTTT
TRBV15	TRBD2	-	TRBJ2-3	CATRGGSASDTQYF	TGTGCCACCAGGGGCGGGAGCGCATCAGATACGCAGTATTTT
TRBV5-1	TRBD1	-	TRBJ2-7	CASSLGGTAGSYEQYF	TGCGCCAGCAGCTTGGGGGGGACAGCCGGATCCTACGAGCAGTACTTC
TRBV30	TRBD1	once	TRBJ1-5	CAWSAFGTVNQPQHF	TGTGCCTGGAGTGCCTTTGGGACAGTCAATCAGCCCCAGCATTTT
TRBV6-5	TRBD2	-	TRBJ2-3	CASTTGTSGATQYF	TGTGCCAGCACAACCGGGACTAGTGGTGCTACGCAGTATTTT
TRBV9	-	few	TRBJ2-1	CASSVQGAYNEQFF	TGTGCCAGCAGCGTCCAGGGCGCTTACAATGAGCAGTTCTTC
TRBV19	TRBD2	few	TRBJ2-4	CASSIIPGTSGAKNIQYF	TGTGCCAGTAGTATAATTCCCGGGACTAGCGGAGCCAAAAACATTCAGTACTTC
TRBV5-6	TRBD1	-	TRBJ1-2	CASSPGQGHGYTF	TGTGCCAGCAGCCCCGGACAGGGGCATGGCTACACCTTC
TRBV11-2	TRBD1	-	TRBJ2-2	CASSSRTGESTGELFF	TGTGCCAGCAGCTCCCGGACAGGGGAAAGCACCGGGGAGCTGTTTTTT
TRBV27	-	-	TRBJ2-6	CASSYGESSGANVLTF	TGTGCCAGCAGTTACGGGGAGAGCTCTGGGGCCAACGTCCTGACTTTC
TRBV28	-	-	TRBJ2-7	CASSLRGYEQYF	TGTGCCAGCAGTTTGCGAGGCTACGAGCAGTACTTC
TRBV7-9	-	-	TRBJ1-1	CASSLGELEAFF	TGTGCCAGCAGCTTAGGAGAGCTTGAAGCTTTCTTT
TRBV2	-	-	TRBJ2-6	CASSRGTSGANVLTF	TGTGCCAGCAGCAGGGGAACCTCTGGGGCCAACGTCCTGACTTTC
TRBV5-1	TRBD2	-	TRBJ2-1	CASSPVPGLAGGNEQFF	TGCGCCAGCAGCCCCGTACCGGGACTAGCGGGAGGCAATGAGCAGTTCTTC
TRBV28	-	-	TRBJ1-2	CASKFLGGHGYTF	TGTGCCAGCAAGTTTCTGGGAGGACATGGCTACACCTTC